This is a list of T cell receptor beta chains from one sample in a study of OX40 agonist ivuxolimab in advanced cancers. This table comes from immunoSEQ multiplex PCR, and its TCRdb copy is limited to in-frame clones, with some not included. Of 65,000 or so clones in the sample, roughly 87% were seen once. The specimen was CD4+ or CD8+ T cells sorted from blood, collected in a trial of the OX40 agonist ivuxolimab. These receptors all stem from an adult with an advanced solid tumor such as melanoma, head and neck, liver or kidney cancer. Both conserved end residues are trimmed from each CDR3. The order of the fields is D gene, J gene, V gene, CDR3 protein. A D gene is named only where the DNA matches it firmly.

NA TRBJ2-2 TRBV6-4 ASSDWGNTGELF
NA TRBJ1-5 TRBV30 AWSAMDSSNQPQH
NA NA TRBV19 ASSIETGSYEQY
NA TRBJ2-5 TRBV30 AWGRGASETQY
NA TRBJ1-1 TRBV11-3 ASSLGQLNTEAF
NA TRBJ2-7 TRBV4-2 ASSLDRFSYEQY
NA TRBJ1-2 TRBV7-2 ASSLWISEGYT
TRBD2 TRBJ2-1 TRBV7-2 ASSEWTSNYNEQF
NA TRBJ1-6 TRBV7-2 ASSQTGYNSPLH
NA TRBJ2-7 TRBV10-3 AISAAGERDEQY
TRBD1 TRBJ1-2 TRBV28 ASRSLPGTGGRLGYT
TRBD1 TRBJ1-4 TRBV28 ASSRQGRTTTNEKLF
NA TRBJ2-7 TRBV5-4 ASSQWTSMGATYEQY
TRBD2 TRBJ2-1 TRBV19 ASSIDSSGRGDEQF
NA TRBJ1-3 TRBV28 ASSLLTVSSGNTIY